Included here is one T cell receptor beta chain sequence, with context. The data originate from a study of blood T cell repertoires in COVID-19. Study-level information: Donors in the United States, Italy and Spain gave samples during acute or convalescent COVID-19. PBMCs, B-cell-depleted T cells, or T cells were the source of the cDNA or gDNA that made up the material.

The CDR3 has 18 amino acids. The germline CDR1 and CDR2 sequences are LGHDT and YNNKEL (reference sequence). With V trimmed by 3 bases and J by 0 bases, 5 bases remained unmatched. In the authors' workflow: Nucleated cell number was recorded as an estimate derived from reference gene primer amplification. Using immunoSEQ multiplex PCR, the repertoire was profiled, and TCRdb retains in-frame clones only, with some absent. Clone size and the V and J calls come from that table; the DNA yielded D and trimming. This table has under 300,000 clones, roughly 80% appearing once. V and J are TRBV3-1 (or the pseudogene TRBV3-2) and TRBJ2-4; TRBD2 aligns across 13 bases. Sequenced material: peripheral blood. The TCR comes from a woman aged 18-35 years with acute or convalescent COVID-19. The CDR3 protein is CASSQQLAGGLAKNIQYF. The CDR3 DNA is TGTGCCAGCAGCCAGCAACTAGCGGGAGGGCTAGCCAAAAACATTCAGTACTTC.